These 29 T cell receptor beta chains came from one sample sequenced in a study of beta chain features in type 1 diabetes. Expressed TCRB transcripts got sequenced, as all isolated RNA was reverse transcribed. Data came from immunoSEQ multiplex PCR; TCRdb stores just in-frame clones and leaves some out. Among 140,000 to 150,000 clones listed, under 11% were seen once. Specimen: naive CD4+ T cells from blood. The receptors originated from a young man in good health.

The rearrangement joins TRBV7-8 to TRBJ2-1; D not resolved. With 0 bases removed from V and 7 bases from J, the gap between germline ends came to 7 bases. Germline lookup yields CDR1 SGHVS and CDR2 FQNEAQ. This CDR3 spans 13 amino acids. In DNA form, the CDR3 reads TGTGCCAGCAGCTTAGCTAGAGAGAATGAGCAGTTCTTC. Protein product: CASSLARENEQFF.

This clone has just a few counts. The chain employs TRBV6-1 and TRBJ2-3; 8 bases line up with TRBD1. Losses at the gene ends were 5 bases for V and 9 bases for J; bases not matched to a gene: 13. This CDR3 is 15 amino acids long. From germline, CDR1 is MNHNS and CDR2 SASEGT. CDR3: CASSSTTGQEGTQYF. In nucleotides, the CDR3 is TGTGCCAGCAGTTCCACCACGGGACAGGAAGGGACGCAGTATTTT.

The J gene is TRBJ1-5, the V gene TRBV30; TRBD1 is a possible D gene (5 bases). The germline V gene has CDR1 GTSNPN and CDR2 SVGIG (reference sequence). This CDR3 has 13 amino acids. V gave up 2 bases and J gave up 6 bases, with 11 bases separating them. CDR3 coding DNA: TGTGCCTGGAGTCGACAGTTGGGTCAGCCCCAGCATTTT. Translating gives CAWSRQLGQPQHF. The full variable domain, in which reference TRBV30 and TRBJ1-5 provide the parts outside the CDR3, is SQTIHQWPATLVQPVGSPLSLECTVEGTSNPNLYWYRQAAGRGLQLLFYSVGIGQISSEVPQNLSASRPQDRQFILSSKKLLLSDSGFYLCAWSRQLGQPQHFGDGTRLSIL.

This clone was counted only a few times. The chain combines TRBV4-2 with TRBJ2-7; 9 nucleotides match TRBD1. V shed 1 base and J 2 bases; nucleotides not matched to a gene: 9. Germline V CDR1 and CDR2: LGHNA, YNFKEQ. The CDR3 length is 17 residues. The CDR3 region is CASSQVPGTGITYEQYF. The CDR3 DNA follows: TGTGCCAGCAGCCAAGTCCCCGGGACAGGGATTACCTACGAGCAGTACTTC.

This clone was counted many times. The V gene is TRBV28, the J gene TRBJ2-6; the match to TRBD1 covers 7 bases. The CDR3 sequence is 16 residues long. In germline, CDR1 is MDHEN, CDR2 SYDVKM. With V trimmed by 5 bases and J by 0 bases, 4 bases remained unmatched. The CDR3 here is CASSPGTASGANVLTF. As DNA, the CDR3 is TGTGCCAGCAGTCCTGGGACAGCCTCTGGGGCCAACGTCCTGACTTTC.

In this sample, this clone turned up many times. The J gene is TRBJ2-5, the V gene TRBV5-1; the match to TRBD1 covers 8 bases. Germline CDR1 is SGHRS and CDR2 is YFSETQ. This CDR3 is 16 amino acids long. V lost 1 base and J lost 0; bases outside the gene matches: 5. CDR3 region: CASSLLGQGNQETQYF. The CDR3 DNA reads TGCGCCAGCAGCTTGCTAGGACAGGGAAACCAAGAGACCCAGTACTTC.

The V gene is TRBV6-6, the J gene TRBJ1-5; the match to TRBD1 covers 9 bases. This CDR3 region has 15 residues. CDR1 and CDR2 (germline): MNHNY, SVGAGI (reference sequence). V gave up 6 bases and J gave up 1 base; unmatched junction bases: 4. The CDR3 loop is CASRGGTGSNQPQHF. The CDR3 nucleotides are TGTGCCAGCAGAGGAGGGACAGGGAGCAATCAGCCCCAGCATTTT.

Only one count was recorded for this clone. The CDR3, as DNA: TGTGCCAGCCGCAAGGGACAGGGGCGGTCACCCCTCCACTTT. This sequence encodes CASRKGQGRSPLHF. The genes are TRBV2 and TRBJ1-6; 10 bases align to TRBD1. Germline trimming cut 8 bases from V and 10 bases from J; bases unmatched to any gene: 8. CDR3 length: 14 amino acids. Germline CDR1 reads SNHLY; CDR2 reads FYNNEI.

This clone was seen ten or more times. The genes are TRBV14 and TRBJ2-7, with a weak D call TRBD2 (5 bases). Trimming removed 1 base from V and 6 bases from J, with 10 bases in between. The CDR3 is 13 amino acids. Germline V gene sequence: CDR1 SGHDN, CDR2 FVKESK. The CDR3 here is CASSQGGSLEQYF. As DNA, the CDR3 is TGTGCCAGCAGCCAAGGAGGGAGTCTCGAGCAGTACTTC.

The sample holds a few counts of this clone. This chain connects TRBV5-1 to TRBJ2-3, with 10 nucleotides matching TRBD2. The CDR3 runs 16 residues. Trimming cost V 5 bases and J 5 bases; bases outside gene matches: 11. Germline loops: CDR1 SGHRS, CDR2 YFSETQ. The CDR3 sequence is CASSYGTSAGGDTQYF. The CDR3 nucleotides are TGCGCCAGCAGTTATGGGACTAGCGCGGGAGGAGATACGCAGTATTTT.

This sequence joins TRBV11-2 and TRBJ2-2; the match to TRBD2 covers 10 bases. Germline CDR1 SGHAT, CDR2 FQNNGV. The length of the CDR3 is 19 residues. The V gene end was trimmed by 4 bases and the J gene end by 4 bases; junction bases not matched to a gene: 15. CDR3 DNA sequence: TGTGCCAGCAGCTCGGAGTTAGCGGGGGGCCCCCTTGGCACCGGGGAGCTGTTTTTT. Protein sequence: CASSSELAGGPLGTGELFF.

The V gene is TRBV6-1, the J gene TRBJ1-5; D unresolved. This CDR3 contains 16 residues. Trimming stripped 4 bases from V and 0 bases from J, with 13 bases between. Germline V gene sequence: CDR1 MNHNS, CDR2 SASEGT. DNA of the CDR3: TGTGCCAGCAGTGCGTGGAGGACGGGTAGCAATCAGCCCCAGCATTTT. Residues: CASSAWRTGSNQPQHF.

This clone was recorded a few times. The chain joins TRBV5-6 to TRBJ2-5; 8 bases align to TRBD2. The ends lost 0 bases at V and 1 base at J; junction bases unmatched: 8. CDR3 length equals 17 residues. The germline V gene has CDR1 SGHDT and CDR2 YYEEEE. This chain's CDR3 is CASSLVRLAGSQETQYF. DNA of the CDR3: TGTGCCAGCAGCTTGGTGAGGTTAGCGGGGTCCCAAGAGACCCAGTACTTC.

This clone was observed a handful of times. The chain carries TRBV4-1 and TRBJ2-1, with D hard to call. This CDR3 comprises 15 residues. CDR1 is MGHRA and CDR2 is YSYEKL in the germline V gene. V was trimmed by 0 bases and J by 0 bases, leaving 6 bases between them. The CDR3, as DNA: TGCGCCAGCAGCCAAGACAGAAGCTCCTACAATGAGCAGTTCTTC. It specifies CASSQDRSSYNEQFF.

A few counts support this clone. This sequence joins TRBV4-1 and TRBJ1-5, with a possible D match to TRBD1 (6 bases). Germline values: CDR1 MGHRA, CDR2 YSYEKL. The CDR3 covers 19 residues. The V end lost 1 base, the J end lost 0 bases, and 19 bases lay between the germline ends. The CDR3 reads CASSQAYTGSRYSNQPQHF. CDR3 DNA: TGCGCCAGCAGCCAAGCCTATACAGGGAGCCGTTATAGCAATCAGCCCCAGCATTTT.

This clone has only a few counts. The J gene is TRBJ2-5, the V gene TRBV5-4, with D unresolved. The CDR3 runs to 15 residues. The V gene lost 4 bases and the J gene lost 3 bases, with 16 bases spanning the gap. Per the germline V gene, CDR1 is SGHNT and CDR2 is YYREEE (reference sequence). The CDR3 here is CASSPNAGSKETQYF. The CDR3, as DNA: TGTGCCAGCAGCCCAAACGCCGGGTCCAAAGAGACCCAGTACTTC.

There are a few counts of this clone. The gene calls are TRBV4-1 and TRBJ2-2, with TRBD2 matching over 7 bases. This CDR3 has 16 amino acids. V lost 0 bases and J lost 3; bases outside the gene matches: 4. The V gene's germline CDR1 is MGHRA and CDR2 YSYEKL. CDR3 in DNA: TGCGCCAGCAGCCAAGACGGTAGCGGGTACACCGGGGAGCTGTTTTTT. It yields the protein CASSQDGSGYTGELFF.

This clone came up a few times. The chain employs TRBV7-2 and TRBJ2-6; D may be TRBD2 (5 bases). This CDR3 contains 16 residues. The V end lost 1 base, the J end lost 2 bases, and 9 bases lay between the germline ends. The germline gives CDR1 SGHTA, CDR2 FQGNSA. The CDR3 region is CASSLGPGAGANVLTF. In nucleotides, the CDR3 is TGTGCCAGCAGCTTAGGCCCCGGGGCTGGGGCCAACGTCCTGACTTTC.

The rearrangement links TRBV11-1 to TRBJ1-4; maybe TRBD1 (6 bases). The V end lost 6 bases, the J end lost 3 bases, and 14 bases lay between the germline ends. Per the germline V gene, CDR1 is SGHAT and CDR2 is FQDESV (reference sequence). This CDR3 is 15 amino acids long. The CDR3 region has the DNA TGTGCCAGCAGTTGGCGGGGGGCGCCTAATGAAAAACTGTTTTTT. The encoded protein is CASSWRGAPNEKLFF.

V and J are TRBV30 and TRBJ1-5, with D unresolved. V was cut by 1 base and J by 0 bases, with 4 bases left in between. The CDR3 runs 13 residues. The germline V gene encodes CDR1 GTSNPN and CDR2 SVGIG (reference sequence). The CDR3 is CAWSARSNQPQHF. The CDR3 DNA is TGTGCCTGGAGTGCTCGTAGCAATCAGCCCCAGCATTTT.

This clone has more than one count but fewer than ten. The chain is built from TRBV5-1 and TRBJ2-7; no reliable D call. Trimming removed 0 bases from V and 4 bases from J, with 11 bases in between. The CDR3 spans 14 residues. CDR1 is SGHRS and CDR2 is YFSETQ in the germline V gene. The CDR3 sequence is CASSLDVRGYEQYF. CDR3 nucleotides: TGCGCCAGCAGCTTGGATGTCAGAGGTTACGAGCAGTACTTC.

This clone was observed many times. V gene TRBV13 combines with J gene TRBJ2-7; TRBD2 might be the D (6 bases). The CDR3 is 12 amino acids. V was cut by 4 bases and J by 4 bases, with 8 bases left in between. CDR1 PRHDT and CDR2 FYEKMQ come from the germline V gene (reference sequence). CDR3 in amino acids: CASSSGRYEQYF. CDR3 nucleotide sequence: TGTGCCAGCAGCTCGGGGAGGTACGAGCAGTACTTC.

This clone appeared a few times. This sequence joins TRBV5-1 and TRBJ2-5; 9 bases match TRBD2. Matching the DNA end better, TRBJ2-7 makes the J call doubtful. The germline CDR1 and CDR2 sequences are SGHRS and YFSETQ. The CDR3 runs 16 residues. CDR3: CASSLAVLAGDYEQYF. The CDR3 coding sequence is TGCGCCAGCAGCTTGGCCGTGTTAGCGGGGGATTACGAGCAGTACTTC.

This clone was counted a few times. The chain employs TRBV2 and TRBJ2-7, with D unclear. The CDR3 is 11 amino acids. Germline V gene sequence: CDR1 SNHLY, CDR2 FYNNEI. The ends were cut back, 7 bases at V and 3 bases at J, with 7 bases in the middle. CDR3 bases: TGTGCCAGCATGTATCTCTACGAGCAGTACTTC. Translated: CASMYLYEQYF.

This clone was counted between two and nine times. V usage is TRBV19 and J usage is TRBJ2-7, with TRBD2 identical over 8 bases. V lost 5 bases and J lost 3; bases outside the gene matches: 6. Germline lookup yields CDR1 LNHDA and CDR2 SQIVND (reference sequence). CDR3 length equals 14 residues. The CDR3 region is CASSRGTSIYEQYF. As DNA, the CDR3 is TGTGCCAGTAGTCGCGGGACTAGTATCTACGAGCAGTACTTC.

This clone showed up just a few times. The DNA for the CDR3 is TGTGCCAGTAGTATAGAGTTGGGCCTCGGAGGCACTGAAGCTTTCTTT. It encodes CASSIELGLGGTEAFF. The chain recombines TRBV19 with TRBJ1-1; no clear D gene. The ends were cut back, 0 bases at V and 4 bases at J, with 15 bases in the middle. Germline V gene sequence: CDR1 LNHDA, CDR2 SQIVND (reference sequence). This CDR3 region has 16 residues.

This clone was seen a handful of times. The chain employs TRBV7-9 and TRBJ2-7; no clear D gene. The V and J ends lost 8 bases and 3 bases respectively, with 11 bases between them. Germline loops: CDR1 SEHNR, CDR2 FQNEAQ (reference sequence). This CDR3 is built from 12 residues. CDR3 in amino acids: CASCPESYEQYF. The CDR3 DNA follows: TGTGCCAGCTGCCCGGAGAGCTACGAGCAGTACTTC.

With respect to this clone: The same CDR3 also results from other DNA sequences found in this sample. V and J are TRBV5-1 and TRBJ2-5; 9 nucleotides align to TRBD2. The CDR3 totals 16 residues. V dropped 0 bases and J dropped 3; count of bases not matched to a gene: 6. Germline CDR1 SGHRS, CDR2 YFSETQ. Written as DNA, the CDR3 is TGCGCCAGCAGCTTGGGTCCAGCGGGGGGTAAAGAGACCCAGTACTTC. Translation: CASSLGPAGGKETQYF. The full variable domain, with the rest looked up from reference TRBV5-1 and TRBJ2-5, is KAGVTQTPRYLIKTRGQQVTLSCSPISGHRSVSWYQQTPGQGLQFLFEYFSETQRNKGNFPGRFSGRQFSNSRSEMNVSTLELGDSALYLCASSLGPAGGKETQYFGPGTRLLVL.

This clone was picked up many times. This rearrangement joins TRBV28 to TRBJ2-5; a weak D match, TRBD1 (6 bases). CDR3 size: 13 residues. The germline V gene has CDR1 MDHEN and CDR2 SYDVKM. V gave up 10 bases and J gave up 4 bases, with 16 bases separating them. The CDR3 DNA reads TGTGCCACCCTAGTGGGGGCGGGAGAGACCCAGTACTTC. Protein sequence: CATLVGAGETQYF. Full variable domain (remainder filled in from reference TRBV28 and TRBJ2-5): DVKVTQSSRYLVKRTGEKVFLECVQDMDHENMFWYRQDPGLGLRLIYFSYDVKMKEKGDIPEGYSVSREKKERFSLILESASTNQTSMYLCATLVGAGETQYFGPGTRLLVL.